This TCR beta chain was identified during a study of blood T cells in healthy people across ages. Across the study: Template switching retrieved approximately one barcoded beta molecule for each two T cells.

The study drew donors from healthy Caucasian individuals in Russia aged roughly 6 to 100. A J-beta primer mix and a sample-barcoded 5' primer were used in a second PCR of roughly 6 to 11 cycles. MiXCR, run by TCRdb on the 5' RACE reads, gives a single entry per CDR3 protein. The data hold more than 650,000 distinct CDR3 sequences, with roughly 24% observed a single time. Germline assignment: CDR1 SQVTM and CDR2 ANQGSEA. CDR3 size: 13 residues. The V and J ends lost 5 bases and 5 bases respectively, with 15 bases between them. Separately, the same data were catalogued under a study of T cells of mothers and their children. That source reports: Whether related or unrelated, pairs show similar shaping of TCR recombination output by thymic selection.

The sequenced sample consisted of blood. This TCR was recovered from a boy younger than 18 in good health. This chain connects TRBV29-1 to TRBJ1-2, with D perhaps TRBD1 (6 bases). The CDR3 coding sequence is TGCAGCGTTAACGCAGGGGTTCGGTATGGCTACACCTTC. Translation: CSVNAGVRYGYTF.